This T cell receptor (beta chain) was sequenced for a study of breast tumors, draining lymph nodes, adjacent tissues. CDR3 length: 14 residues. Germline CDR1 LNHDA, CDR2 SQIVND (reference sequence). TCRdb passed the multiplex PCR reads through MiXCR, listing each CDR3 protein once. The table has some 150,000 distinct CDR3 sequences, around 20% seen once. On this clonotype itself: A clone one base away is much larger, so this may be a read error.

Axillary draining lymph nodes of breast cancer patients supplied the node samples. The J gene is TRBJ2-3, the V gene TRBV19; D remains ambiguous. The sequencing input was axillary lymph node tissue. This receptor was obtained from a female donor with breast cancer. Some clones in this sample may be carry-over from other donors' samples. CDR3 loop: CASRTHQTTDMQYF. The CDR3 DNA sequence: TGTGCCAGTAGGACACACCAAACCACAGATATGCAGTATTTT.